One and the same sample provided the 2 T cell receptor beta chains below, sequenced in a study of HIV-infected children after antiretroviral therapy interruption. RNA-based 3' RACE libraries used unique molecular identifiers. TCRdb recomputed calls from the 3' RACE reads with MiXCR, one row per CDR3 protein. Of about 37,000 distinct CDR3 sequences listed, less than 8.5% are singletons. The treatment denotes: PENTA 11 planned treatment interruption arm or continuous ART arm. Source: CD45RA+ CD4+ T cells from PBMCs, pooled from several time points, taken from a donor given antiretroviral therapy, either interrupted or continuous. Stated subset: naive CD4+ CD45RA+ CD45RO- T cells. The origin of the receptors is a pool of human donors with HIV.

A few counts support this clonotype. The chain links TRBV7-9 to TRBJ2-7; D not certain. Trimming removed 4 bases at V and 2 bases at J, with 9 bases between. CDR1 SEHNR and CDR2 FQNEAQ come from the germline V gene (reference sequence). The CDR3 totals 13 residues. Written as DNA, the CDR3 is TGTGCCAGCAGCTCGGACGGAACCTACGAGCAGTACTTC. Its protein product is CASSSDGTYEQYF.

The genes are TRBV11-1 and TRBJ2-7; 12 bases line up with TRBD2. Trimming removed 2 bases from V and 4 bases from J; junction bases left unmatched: 6. The CDR3 loop spans 16 amino acids. From germline, CDR1 is SGHAT and CDR2 FQDESV (reference sequence). The CDR3 spells CASSLTPLAGGYEQYF. CDR3 DNA sequence: TGTGCCAGCAGCTTAACTCCACTAGCGGGAGGATACGAGCAGTACTTC.